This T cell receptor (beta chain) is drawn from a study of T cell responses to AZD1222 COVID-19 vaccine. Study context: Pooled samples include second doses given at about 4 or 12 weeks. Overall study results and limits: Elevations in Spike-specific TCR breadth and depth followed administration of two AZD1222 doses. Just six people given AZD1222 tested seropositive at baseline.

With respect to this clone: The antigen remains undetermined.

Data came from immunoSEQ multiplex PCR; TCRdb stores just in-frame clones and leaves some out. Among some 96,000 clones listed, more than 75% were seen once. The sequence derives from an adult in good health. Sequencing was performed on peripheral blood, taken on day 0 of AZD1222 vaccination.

The DNA for the CDR3 is TGCGCCAGCAGGGCCGTTTTGAGCGGCTACGAGCAGTACTTC. Amino acids: CASRAVLSGYEQYF. The chain links TRBV4-1 to TRBJ2-7, with D perhaps matching TRBD2 (5 bases). V shed 6 bases and J shed 3 bases, with 15 bases lying between them. CDR1 and CDR2 (germline): MGHRA, YSYEKL. The length of the CDR3 is 14 residues.